The clone carrying this T cell receptor beta chain showed up just a few times. Its antigen is still unknown. The data belong to a study of blood T cells in healthy people across ages. General study results and limits: Donors of long life had a larger count of naive CD4+ cells and greater diversity than aged donors. Observed TCR beta diversity showed a strong correlation with the percentage of naive T cells as measured by flow cytometry.

V shed 8 bases and J shed 0 bases, with 11 bases lying between them. This CDR3 is built from 15 residues. Next came a second PCR, run for roughly 6 to 11 cycles, which used a sample-barcoded 5' primer along with a J-beta primer mix. MiXCR, run by TCRdb on the 5' RACE reads, gives a single entry per CDR3 protein. This table holds about 1.4 million distinct CDR3 sequences, 45% to 70% found once. The sequencing input was blood. The chain combines TRBV12-3 or TRBV12-4 with TRBJ2-6; D not resolved. The TCR was taken from a man aged 18 to 29 in good health. The CDR3, as DNA: TGTGCCAGCTCCCCCGGAGTCTCTGGGGCCAACGTCCTGACTTTC. Translating gives CASSPGVSGANVLTF.